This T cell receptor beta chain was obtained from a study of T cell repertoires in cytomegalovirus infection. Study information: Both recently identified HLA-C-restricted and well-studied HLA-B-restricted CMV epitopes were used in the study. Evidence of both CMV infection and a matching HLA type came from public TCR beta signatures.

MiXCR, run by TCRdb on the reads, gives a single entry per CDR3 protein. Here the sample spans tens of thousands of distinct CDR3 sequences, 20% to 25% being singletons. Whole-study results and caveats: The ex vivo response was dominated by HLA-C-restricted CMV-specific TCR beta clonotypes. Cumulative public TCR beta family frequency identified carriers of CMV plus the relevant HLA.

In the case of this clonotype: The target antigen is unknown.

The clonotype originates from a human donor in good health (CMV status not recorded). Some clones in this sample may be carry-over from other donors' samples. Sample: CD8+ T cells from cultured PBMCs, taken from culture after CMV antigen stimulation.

For the CDR3, the DNA is TGTGCCACCAGCAGAGATTTAGTGGGGGGGCAGACCGGGGAGCTGTTTTTT. Protein sequence: CATSRDLVGGQTGELFF. The chain recombines TRBV15 with TRBJ2-2, with D possibly TRBD2 on 7 matching bases. Trimming cost V 0 bases and J 5 bases, with 16 bases left between them. Per the germline V gene, CDR1 is LNHNV and CDR2 is YYDKDF (reference sequence). CDR3 length: 17 residues.